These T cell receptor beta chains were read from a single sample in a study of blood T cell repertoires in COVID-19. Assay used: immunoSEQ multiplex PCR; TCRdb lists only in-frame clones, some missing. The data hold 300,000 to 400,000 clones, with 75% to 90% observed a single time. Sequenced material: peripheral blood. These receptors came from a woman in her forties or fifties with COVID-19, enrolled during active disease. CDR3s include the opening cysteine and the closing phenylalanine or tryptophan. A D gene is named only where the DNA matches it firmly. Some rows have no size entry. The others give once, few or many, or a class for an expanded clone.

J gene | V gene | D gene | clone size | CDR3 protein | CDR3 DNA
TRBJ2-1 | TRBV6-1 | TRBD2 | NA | CASSEVGLAGGGFSYNEQFF | TGTGCCAGCAGTGAAGTTGGACTAGCGGGAGGTGGGTTCTCCTACAATGAGCAGTTCTTC
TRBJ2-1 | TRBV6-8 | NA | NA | CASSAARGHEQFF | TGTGCCAGTAGCGCGGCTAGAGGGCATGAGCAGTTCTTC
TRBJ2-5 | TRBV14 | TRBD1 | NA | CASSQGDSPQETQYF | TGTGCCAGCAGCCAAGGGGACAGTCCCCAAGAGACCCAGTACTTC
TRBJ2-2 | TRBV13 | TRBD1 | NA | CASSFSTGGFSGELFF | TGTGCCAGCAGCTTCAGTACAGGGGGCTTTAGCGGGGAGCTGTTTTTT
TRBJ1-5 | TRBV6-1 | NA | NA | CASSDQGPRNQPQHF | TGTGCCAGCAGTGATCAGGGGCCAAGAAATCAGCCCCAGCATTTT
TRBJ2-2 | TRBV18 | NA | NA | CAIGREVGGELFF | TGTGCCATAGGACGGGAAGTAGGCGGGGAGCTGTTTTTT
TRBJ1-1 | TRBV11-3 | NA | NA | CASSSGTGPGAEAFF | TGTGCCAGCAGCTCAGGTACTGGCCCAGGGGCTGAAGCTTTCTTT
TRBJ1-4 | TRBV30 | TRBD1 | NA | CAWSVLGDRVATNEKLFF | TGTGCCTGGAGTGTACTAGGGGACAGGGTTGCAACTAATGAAAAACTGTTTTTT
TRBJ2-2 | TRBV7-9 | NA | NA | CASSEPGQEANTGELFF | TGTGCCAGCAGCGAACCGGGACAAGAAGCGAACACCGGGGAGCTGTTTTTT
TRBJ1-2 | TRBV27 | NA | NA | CASSLFAGLDGYTF | TGTGCCAGCAGTTTATTTGCGGGGCTTGACGGCTACACCTTC
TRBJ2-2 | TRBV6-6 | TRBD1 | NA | CASSFPGTGNTGELFF | TGTGCCAGCAGTTTTCCCGGGACAGGGAACACCGGGGAGCTGTTTTTT
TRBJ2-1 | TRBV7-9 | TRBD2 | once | CASSKTSGSGNEQFF | TGTGCCAGCAGCAAGACTAGCGGGAGTGGCAATGAGCAGTTCTTC